This T cell receptor (beta chain) derives from a study of shared clonotypes between healthy human individuals. Study-level background: Donor composition was a couple of women and a few men, aged 18 to 49.

This CDR3 has 12 amino acids. V lost 5 bases to trimming and J lost 8 bases, with 12 bases between them. Germline CDR1 reads MDHEN; CDR2 reads SYDVKM. Method: immunoSEQ multiplex PCR; TCRdb's copy keeps in-frame clones and lacks some. Here the sample spans over a million clones, roughly 96% being singletons. Study-level results: Non-shared clonotypes displayed generation probabilities falling below those of clonotypes present in all four donors.

With regard to this clone: Its cognate antigen is unknown.

V usage is TRBV28 and J usage is TRBJ1-1; perhaps TRBD1 as D (6 bases). This receptor was obtained from a man aged 30-40 years in good health. The material sequenced was naive CD4+ T cells sorted from blood. Subset meaning: CD45RA+ positively selected. CDR3 DNA sequence: TGTGCCAGCAGTCTCAGGGGCGGCGAAGCTTTCTTT. Its translation: CASSLRGGEAFF.